The 25 T cell receptor beta chains given below trace back to one sample, sequenced in a study of blood T cells in healthy people across ages. The second PCR ran about 6 to 11 cycles with a sample-barcoded 5' primer and J-beta primers. TCRdb redid the calling of the 5' RACE reads with MiXCR, one entry per CDR3 protein. This table holds over 1,200,000 distinct CDR3 sequences, almost 60% found once. The sequenced sample was blood. These receptors were taken from a man in his late teens or twenties in good health.

V and J are TRBV7-9 and TRBJ2-5, with 9 nucleotides matching TRBD1. The J call is doubtful: the DNA matches TRBJ2-7 better. CDR3 size: 16 residues. Germline CDR1 SEHNR, CDR2 FQNEAQ (reference sequence). The CDR3 region has the DNA TGTGCCAGCAGCTCCAATAGGGGACAGGGCAGGTACGAGCAGTACTTC. Residues: CASSSNRGQGRYEQYF.

The rearrangement joins TRBV4-1 to TRBJ2-1; 12 bases are a match to TRBD2. This CDR3 has 17 amino acids. Germline V gene sequence: CDR1 MGHRA, CDR2 YSYEKL. Trimming cost V 7 bases and J 9 bases; bases outside gene matches: 16. The CDR3, as DNA: TGCGCCAGCAACCACCCTAAGACTAGCGGGAGAACTGCTGAGCAGTTCTTC. Its translation is CASNHPKTSGRTAEQFF.

The V and J genes are TRBV10-3 and TRBJ2-2; 8 bases fit TRBD1. The trim removed 4 bases at V and 5 bases at J, leaving 3 bases unmatched. The CDR3 has 14 residues. Germline assignment: CDR1 ENHRY and CDR2 SYGVKD. This CDR3 is CAISVQGETGELFF. The CDR3 bases are TGTGCCATCAGTGTACAGGGGGAGACCGGGGAGCTGTTTTTT.

In this sample, this clonotype turned up a few times. J is TRBJ1-4 and V is TRBV7-9; 7 bases align to TRBD1. Germline assignment: CDR1 SEHNR and CDR2 FQNEAQ (reference sequence). This CDR3 contains 14 residues. The ends lost 5 bases at V and 7 bases at J; junction bases unmatched: 7. CDR3 region: CASSVRQGSEKLFF. As DNA, the CDR3 is TGTGCCAGCAGCGTTCGACAGGGTAGTGAAAAACTGTTTTTT.

The chain is built from TRBV9 and TRBJ2-2; D not certain. The CDR3 covers 13 residues. The V gene's germline CDR1 is SGDLS and CDR2 YYNGEE. Trimming pared 1 base from V and 3 bases from J, leaving 4 bases between. The CDR3 here is CASSVIDTGELFF. DNA of the CDR3: TGTGCCAGCAGCGTAATCGACACCGGGGAGCTGTTTTTT.

The chain combines TRBV12-3 or TRBV12-4 with TRBJ2-6; the D gene is possibly TRBD1 (5 bases). Deletions cut 5 bases from V and 4 bases from J, with 15 bases between. The length of the CDR3 is 16 residues. CDR3 coding DNA: TGTGCCAGCAGTCTCCGGGTTGGGGCCGGGGCCAACGTCCTGACTTTC. Encoded protein: CASSLRVGAGANVLTF.

This chain uses TRBV6-5 with TRBJ2-7, with TRBD2 matching over 7 bases. Germline CDR1 and CDR2: MNHEY and SVGAGI. The CDR3 covers 15 residues. J was trimmed by 3 bases and V by 5 bases; bases with no gene match: 10. The CDR3 region is CASSDAGGTHYEQYF. CDR3 DNA sequence: TGTGCCAGCAGTGACGCCGGGGGGACCCACTACGAGCAGTACTTC.

In this sample, this clonotype turned up a few times. The chain links TRBV12-3 or TRBV12-4 to TRBJ2-1; D possibly corresponds to TRBD2 (5 bases). V was clipped by 6 bases and J by 5 bases, with 8 bases between them. There are 12 residues in the CDR3. CDR3 in amino acids: CASSQTNNEQFF. The CDR3, as DNA: TGTGCCAGCAGCCAGACTAACAATGAGCAGTTCTTC.

The rearrangement joins TRBV20-1 to TRBJ2-5; 8 bases are a match to TRBD1. The better agreement between TRBJ2-7 and the DNA end casts doubt on the J call. CDR3 size: 13 residues. Germline V CDR1 and CDR2: DFQATT, SNEGSKA (reference sequence). CDR3 sequence (DNA): TGCAGTGCCGATCAGGGGGCAGGATACGAGCAGTACTTC. As protein: CSADQGAGYEQYF.

This clonotype was detected only a few times. The J gene is TRBJ2-1, the V gene TRBV15, with D perhaps TRBD1 or TRBD2 (5 bases each). The germline V gene has CDR1 LNHNV and CDR2 YYDKDF (reference sequence). V lost 0 bases to trimming and J lost 8 bases, with 14 bases between them. The length of the CDR3 is 15 residues. CDR3 amino acids: CATSRDRGRVHEQFF. In nucleotides, the CDR3 is TGTGCCACCAGCAGAGATCGGGGCAGGGTACATGAGCAGTTCTTC.

This chain connects TRBV5-1 to TRBJ2-5; weak D call: TRBD1 (5 bases). The CDR3 is made up of 14 amino acids. Germline CDR1 reads SGHRS; CDR2 reads YFSETQ. The V and J ends lost 9 bases and 3 bases respectively, with 18 bases between them. This chain's CDR3 is CANSTGAGKETQYF. As DNA, the CDR3 is TGCGCCAACAGTACAGGCGCCGGAAAAGAGACCCAGTACTTC.

The chain is built from TRBV7-9 and TRBJ2-5; the D is unclear. The CDR3 length is 11 residues. V lost 0 bases to trimming and J lost 11 bases, with 7 bases between them. Germline loops: CDR1 SEHNR, CDR2 FQNEAQ (reference sequence). DNA for the CDR3: TGTGCCAGCAGCTTAGCCCAAGAGCAGTACTTC. This sequence encodes CASSLAQEQYF.

The gene calls are TRBV13 and TRBJ1-1; TRBD1 agrees at 10 bases. This CDR3 has 14 amino acids. Germline loops: CDR1 PRHDT, CDR2 FYEKMQ (reference sequence). The V segment lost 4 bases and the J segment 8 bases; nucleotides outside the gene matches: 7. CDR3 region: CASSSDRGLAEAFF. CDR3 nucleotides: TGTGCCAGCAGCTCGGACAGGGGGTTAGCAGAAGCTTTCTTT.

The rearrangement uses TRBV7-9 and TRBJ2-1; D may be TRBD2 (6 bases). Germline CDR1 reads SEHNR; CDR2 reads FQNEAQ (reference sequence). CDR3 length: 15 residues. Trimming took 5 bases from V and 13 from J, leaving 24 bases between them. CDR3 DNA: TGTGCCAGCAGCATTATCGTGCGGGGAACAGAGACCCAGTTCTTC. Protein sequence: CASSIIVRGTETQFF.

CDR3 sequence: CASSEVYLLMGDTQYF. CDR3 DNA sequence: TGTGCCAGCAGTGAAGTTTACCTCCTAATGGGGGATACGCAGTATTTT. The genes are TRBV6-1 and TRBJ2-3; D is undetermined. CDR1 is MNHNS, CDR2 SASEGT, per germline. V was trimmed by 1 base and J by 6 bases, leaving 17 bases between them. The CDR3 consists of 16 residues.

J is TRBJ2-3 and V is TRBV5-1; TRBD1 agrees at 7 bases. Trimming cost V 0 bases and J 0 bases; bases outside gene matches: 4. CDR3 length: 16 amino acids. The germline CDR1 and CDR2 sequences are SGHRS and YFSETQ. The chain's CDR3 is CASSLAVGQSTDTQYF. The DNA for the CDR3 is TGCGCCAGCAGCTTGGCTGTGGGACAGAGCACAGATACGCAGTATTTT. The variable domain in full, completed from reference TRBV5-1 and TRBJ2-3, reads KAGVTQTPRYLIKTRGQQVTLSCSPISGHRSVSWYQQTPGQGLQFLFEYFSETQRNKGNFPGRFSGRQFSNSRSEMNVSTLELGDSALYLCASSLAVGQSTDTQYFGPGTRLTVL.

This clonotype has only a few counts. The chain couples TRBV20-1 to TRBJ2-7; weak D call: TRBD2 (5 bases). Per the germline V gene, CDR1 is DFQATT and CDR2 is SNEGSKA (reference sequence). This CDR3 has 13 residues. Between the trimmed V and J ends, which lost 2 bases and 0 bases, there was a span of 8 bases. The DNA of the CDR3 is TGCAGTGCTAGAAGGAGGTTCTCCTACGAGCAGTACTTC. Amino acid sequence: CSARRRFSYEQYF.

The chain is built from TRBV11-2 and TRBJ2-3; perhaps TRBD2 as D (5 bases). Germline assignment: CDR1 SGHAT and CDR2 FQNNGV. Trimming cost V 3 bases and J 2 bases, with 12 bases left between them. CDR3 length equals 15 residues. The CDR3 here is CASSFWRSDTDTQYF. The CDR3 region has the DNA TGTGCCAGCAGCTTCTGGAGGAGCGACACAGATACGCAGTATTTT.

This clonotype came up once. The chain uses TRBV29-1 and TRBJ2-4; TRBD2 matches 8 bases. The DNA matches TRBJ2-7 better at its end, which makes the J call doubtful. CDR3 length: 16 residues. CDR1 SQVTM and CDR2 ANQGSEA come from the germline V gene. The CDR3 DNA sequence: TGCAGCGTTGTCTTGGGGCGGGGGGAGTCAAAATACGAGCAGTACTTC. This codes for CSVVLGRGESKYEQYF.

This clonotype was seen more than once but under ten times. The chain uses TRBV4-1 and TRBJ2-4, with D tentatively TRBD2 (6 bases). The J call may be wrong; the DNA end is better matched by TRBJ2-7. Germline V lookup: CDR1 MGHRA, CDR2 YSYEKL. The CDR3 spans 15 residues. The CDR3 loop is CASSWGGLQNYEQYF. CDR3 bases: TGCGCCAGCAGCTGGGGCGGACTACAGAACTACGAGCAGTACTTC.

This clonotype was seen at least ten times. The J gene is TRBJ1-2, the V gene TRBV29-1, with D hard to call. Germline values: CDR1 SQVTM, CDR2 ANQGSEA. This CDR3 spans 12 amino acids. V lost 4 bases and J 0 bases, leaving 6 bases between the germline ends. Here the CDR3 reads CSVVGSNYGYTF. Here the CDR3 DNA reads TGCAGCGTTGTGGGGTCTAACTATGGCTACACCTTC.

The chain uses TRBV20-1 and TRBJ2-4; D not certain. Trimming took 8 bases from V and 4 from J, leaving 15 bases between them. The CDR3 consists of 13 residues. CDR1 is DFQATT and CDR2 is SNEGSKA in the germline V gene (reference sequence). CDR3 protein: CSPRWTAKNIQYF. The CDR3, as DNA: TGCAGTCCAAGGTGGACGGCAAAAAACATTCAGTACTTC.

In this sample, this clonotype turned up a few times. The V and J genes are TRBV7-6 and TRBJ2-2; D remains ambiguous. The CDR3 is 13 residues long. V was cut by 0 bases and J by 6 bases, with 5 bases left in between. The germline V gene encodes CDR1 SGHVS and CDR2 FNYEAQ. The CDR3 sequence: CASSLAAPGELFF. CDR3 nucleotide sequence: TGTGCCAGCAGCTTAGCGGCCCCCGGGGAGCTGTTTTTT.

With regard to this clonotype: Just one base apart from a much larger clone, this may be a read error. The chain recombines TRBV5-5 with TRBJ2-2; no definite D call. There are 13 residues in the CDR3. The germline V gene encodes CDR1 SGHKS and CDR2 YYEKEE (reference sequence). The CDR3 DNA is TGTGCCGGCAGCCTGACGGGCACCGGGGAGCTGTTTTTT. Protein product: CAGSLTGTGELFF.

The rearrangement uses TRBV27 and TRBJ2-7; 11 bases align to TRBD2. This CDR3 contains 15 residues. Looked up from germline, CDR1 is MNHEY and CDR2 is SMNVEV (reference sequence). V lost 2 bases to trimming and J lost 4 bases; unmatched junction nucleotides: 4. The CDR3 coding sequence is TGTGCCAGCAGTTTAGAGCCTAGCGGGAGGTACGAGCAGTACTTC. This codes for CASSLEPSGRYEQYF.